This entry lists 20 T cell receptor beta chains sequenced from one sample in a study of T-cell memory formation after mild COVID-19 (dated by TCRdb to about 2021). The library was obtained by 5' RACE. TCRdb names Illumina NovaSeq 6000 as the instrument used. TCRdb redid the processing of the public reads, applying fastp at Q25 and MiXCR, and retained in-frame beta chains. Every distinct CDR3 protein forms one entry, paired with its most common genes and DNA. The sample yields tens of thousands of distinct CDR3 sequences; 9.5% to 15% were counted once. The leading ten clones occupy about 25% of the sample. Sequenced material: PBMCs or a T cell subset sorted from them (not recorded which). These receptors came from a young man who had mild COVID-19 (a few samples of this study predate the infection). The sample titles of this study are shuffled in the database, so cell type and time point are left out; the donor was told from shared clones.

This clonotype occurred once. V usage is TRBV12-5 and J usage is TRBJ1-1; D is unclear. Trimming left V 1 base short and J 4 bases short, with 4 bases between. Per the germline V gene, CDR1 is LGHNT and CDR2 is FRNRAP. CDR3 length equals 12 residues. Written as DNA, the CDR3 is TGTGCTAGTGGTTTGGAAAGCACTGAAGCTTTCTTT. The encoded protein is CASGLESTEAFF.

V usage is TRBV6-5 and J usage is TRBJ1-1; 7 bases align to TRBD1. The germline CDR1 and CDR2 sequences are MNHEY and SVGAGI. V lost 2 bases, J lost 10 bases, and 4 bases stayed unmatched. The length of the CDR3 is 12 residues. This chain's CDR3 is CASSYRGLRAFF. CDR3 sequence (DNA): TGTGCCAGCAGTTACAGGGGGCTTAGAGCTTTCTTT.

This clonotype was seen at least ten times. The chain uses TRBV7-8 and TRBJ2-3; D is ambiguous. CDR3 size: 13 residues. Germline CDR1 is SGHVS and CDR2 is FQNEAQ. V lost 8 bases and J lost 0, with 9 bases in between. The CDR3 loop reads CASRLYSTDTQYF. CDR3 coding DNA: TGTGCCAGCCGTCTGTACAGCACAGATACGCAGTATTTT.

V and J are TRBV28 and TRBJ2-3; D remains unclear. Germline V gives CDR1 MDHEN, CDR2 SYDVKM. There are 11 residues in the CDR3. V shed 6 bases and J shed 5 bases, with 6 bases lying between them. The CDR3 here is CASSRLDTQYF. In nucleotides, the CDR3 is TGTGCCAGCAGCCGCCTAGATACGCAGTATTTT.

In DNA form, the CDR3 reads TGTGCCAGCAGTGAATCAGGGGGGAAAGAGACCCAGTACTTC. Its protein is CASSESGGKETQYF. The chain uses TRBV25-1 and TRBJ2-5, with D tentatively TRBD1 (7 bases). Germline lookup yields CDR1 MGHDK and CDR2 SYGVNS. V lost 1 base and J 3 bases, leaving 9 bases between the germline ends. This CDR3 spans 14 amino acids.

This clonotype was observed many times. V is TRBV20-1 and J is TRBJ2-1, with D tentatively TRBD2 (5 bases). V gave up 1 base and J gave up 3 bases, with 10 bases separating them. Germline values: CDR1 DFQATT, CDR2 SNEGSKA (reference sequence). This CDR3 contains 14 residues. The CDR3 DNA reads TGCAGTGCTAGAGTGGTAGCGAACTACAATGAGCAGTTCTTC. Amino acids: CSARVVANYNEQFF.

The chain recombines TRBV5-1 with TRBJ2-3; the D gene is possibly TRBD1 (6 bases). The CDR3 contains 18 residues. V lost 2 bases, J lost 2 bases, and 21 bases lay in between. Germline V gives CDR1 SGHRS, CDR2 YFSETQ. The DNA of the CDR3 is TGCGCCAGCAGCTTCCTCCCCCGACAGGTCGGCCACACAGATACGCAGTATTTT. Translation: CASSFLPRQVGHTDTQYF.

This clonotype has a count of ten or more. The chain combines TRBV11-2 with TRBJ2-3, with 12 bases aligning to TRBD2. Germline V gene data show CDR1 as SGHAT and CDR2 as FQNNGV. Trimming cost V 1 base and J 4 bases; bases outside gene matches: 9. The CDR3 spans 18 residues. The CDR3 loop reads CASSLGTSGGLWADTQYF. CDR3 coding DNA: TGTGCCAGCAGCTTAGGCACTAGCGGGGGGCTGTGGGCAGATACGCAGTATTTT.

The chain couples TRBV11-2 to TRBJ1-2; D is unresolved. Trimming shortened V by 5 bases and J by 4 bases, and 17 bases separated the two germline ends. This CDR3 is 15 amino acids long. The germline gives CDR1 SGHAT, CDR2 FQNNGV. This CDR3 reads CASSPSPGLFYGYTF. CDR3 bases: TGTGCCAGCAGCCCCTCGCCAGGACTCTTCTATGGCTACACCTTC.

V usage is TRBV20-1 and J usage is TRBJ2-1; 8 nucleotides match TRBD2. CDR3 length: 18 amino acids. Trimming removed 4 bases from V and 4 bases from J; junction bases left unmatched: 18. Looked up from germline, CDR1 is DFQATT and CDR2 is SNEGSKA (reference sequence). The CDR3 DNA reads TGCAGTGCTACAATTAGTCCTAAAGTAGCGGGGTGGTACAATGAGCAGTTCTTC. Encoded protein: CSATISPKVAGWYNEQFF.

This clonotype was picked up many times. The chain joins TRBV5-1 to TRBJ2-3; D gene uncertain. The V end was cut by 0 bases, the J end by 2 bases, with 19 bases between. The CDR3 sequence is 18 residues long. Germline loops: CDR1 SGHRS, CDR2 YFSETQ. The DNA for the CDR3 is TGCGCCAGCAGCTTGGCCATTCACTCCGACCCAGCCACAGATACGCAGTATTTT. This encodes CASSLAIHSDPATDTQYF.

This clonotype was observed a handful of times. The V call is TRBV7-2, the J call TRBJ1-5; 8 bases fit TRBD1. The CDR3 runs to 15 residues. V dropped 4 bases and J dropped 5; count of bases not matched to a gene: 7. Germline V gene lookup returns CDR1 SGHTA and CDR2 FQGNSA. This CDR3 reads CASSSRTGLYQPQHF. In DNA, the CDR3 is TGTGCCAGCAGCTCGAGGACAGGGCTTTATCAGCCCCAGCATTTT.

The chain recombines TRBV6-5 with TRBJ1-3; no definite D call. Trimming removed 7 bases at V and 0 bases at J, with 10 bases between. The CDR3 is 14 residues long. In germline, CDR1 is MNHEY, CDR2 SVGAGI. The CDR3 sequence: CASTPGSSGNTIYF. For the CDR3, the DNA is TGTGCCAGCACCCCTGGGAGCTCTGGAAACACCATATATTTT.

This clonotype was picked up a small number of times. This sequence joins TRBV5-1 and TRBJ1-3; no definite D call. CDR1 SGHRS and CDR2 YFSETQ come from the germline V gene. The V end lost 4 bases, the J end lost 1 base, and 9 bases lay between the germline ends. This CDR3 comprises 14 residues. The CDR3 protein is CASSPYSSGNTIYF. CDR3 in DNA: TGCGCCAGCAGCCCGTATTCGTCTGGAAACACCATATATTTT.

V is TRBV20-1 and J is TRBJ2-1, with TRBD2 matching 10 bases. Trimming took 6 bases from V and 5 from J; bases not matched to a gene: 10. The CDR3 consists of 15 residues. Germline V CDR1 and CDR2: DFQATT, SNEGSKA (reference sequence). CDR3 bases: TGCAGTGCCCCCCGGCCGGGACTAGCGAACAATGAGCAGTTCTTC. This encodes CSAPRPGLANNEQFF.

The rearrangement uses TRBV9 and TRBJ2-5, with 7 bases aligning to TRBD1. The CDR3 runs 15 residues. The germline CDR1 and CDR2 sequences are SGDLS and YYNGEE. The trim removed 0 bases at V and 2 bases at J, leaving 4 bases unmatched. The CDR3 region has the DNA TGTGCCAGCAGCGTAGCTACAGGGGCGCAAGAGACCCAGTACTTC. Translation gives CASSVATGAQETQYF.

The chain joins TRBV20-1 to TRBJ2-7; maybe TRBD1 (5 bases). CDR1 is DFQATT and CDR2 is SNEGSKA in the germline V gene (reference sequence). With 4 bases removed from V and 2 bases from J, the gap between germline ends came to 15 bases. The CDR3 runs 14 residues. CDR3 region: CSATSGAPAYEQYF. In nucleotides, the CDR3 is TGCAGTGCTACCTCTGGGGCCCCCGCCTACGAGCAGTACTTC.

This clonotype was counted only a few times. The rearrangement links TRBV24-1 to TRBJ1-5; 8 positions agree with TRBD1. CDR3 size: 16 residues. J gave up 3 bases and V 4 bases, and 7 bases lay outside the gene matches. Germline values: CDR1 KGHDR, CDR2 SFDVKD. Here the CDR3 reads CATSDPRQGINQPQHF. DNA for the CDR3: TGTGCCACCAGTGACCCTAGACAGGGGATCAATCAGCCCCAGCATTTT.

This clonotype was recorded at least ten times. The rearrangement links TRBV7-6 to TRBJ2-3, with D maybe TRBD2 (6 bases). Germline CDR1 and CDR2: SGHVS and FNYEAQ. This CDR3 has 14 amino acids. Trimming stripped 4 bases from V and 4 bases from J, with 12 bases between. The CDR3 DNA is TGTGCCAGCAGCTCCGGGACTCCTTCAGATACGCAGTATTTT. Translated: CASSSGTPSDTQYF.

This clonotype was seen a few times. This rearrangement joins TRBV2 to TRBJ1-1; 9 nucleotides match TRBD1. Germline lookup yields CDR1 SNHLY and CDR2 FYNNEI. The junction had 6 bases not matched to a gene; V was cut back by 6 bases and J by 1 base. This CDR3 region has 15 residues. The DNA of the CDR3 is TGTGCCAGCAGGTCGGGACAGGGTGCGAACACTGAAGCTTTCTTT. This gives the protein CASRSGQGANTEAFF.